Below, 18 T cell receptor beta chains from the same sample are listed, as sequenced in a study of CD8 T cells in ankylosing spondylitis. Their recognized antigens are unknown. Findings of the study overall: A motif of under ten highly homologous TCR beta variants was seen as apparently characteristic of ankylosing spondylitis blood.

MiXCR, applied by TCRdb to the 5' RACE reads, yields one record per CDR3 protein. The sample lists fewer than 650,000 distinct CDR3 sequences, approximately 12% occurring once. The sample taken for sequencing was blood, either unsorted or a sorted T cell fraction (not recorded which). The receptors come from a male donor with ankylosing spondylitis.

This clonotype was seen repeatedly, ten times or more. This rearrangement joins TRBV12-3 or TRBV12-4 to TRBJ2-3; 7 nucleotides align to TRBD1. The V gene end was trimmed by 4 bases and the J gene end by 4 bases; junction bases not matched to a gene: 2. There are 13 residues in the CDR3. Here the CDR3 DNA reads TGTGCCAGCAGTTCGACAGGGTCAGATACGCAGTATTTT. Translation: CASSSTGSDTQYF.

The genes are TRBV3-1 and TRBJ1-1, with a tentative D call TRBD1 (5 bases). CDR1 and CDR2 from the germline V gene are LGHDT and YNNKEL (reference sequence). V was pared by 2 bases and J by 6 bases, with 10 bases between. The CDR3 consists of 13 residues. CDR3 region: CASSQPRGAEAFF. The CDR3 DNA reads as TGTGCCAGCAGCCAACCTAGGGGTGCTGAAGCTTTCTTT.

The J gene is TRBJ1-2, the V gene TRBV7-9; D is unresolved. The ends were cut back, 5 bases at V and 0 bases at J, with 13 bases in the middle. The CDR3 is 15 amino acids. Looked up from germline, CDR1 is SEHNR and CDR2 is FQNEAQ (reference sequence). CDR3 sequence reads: CASSLLAQSNYGYTF. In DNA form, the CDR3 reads TGTGCCAGCAGCCTGCTGGCACAATCTAACTATGGCTACACCTTC.

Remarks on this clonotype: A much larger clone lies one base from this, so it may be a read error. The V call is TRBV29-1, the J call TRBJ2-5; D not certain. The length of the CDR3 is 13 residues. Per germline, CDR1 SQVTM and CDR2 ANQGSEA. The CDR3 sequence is CSVVQPLQETQCF. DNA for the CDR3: TGCAGCGTGGTTCAACCGCTCCAAGAGACCCAGTGCTTC.

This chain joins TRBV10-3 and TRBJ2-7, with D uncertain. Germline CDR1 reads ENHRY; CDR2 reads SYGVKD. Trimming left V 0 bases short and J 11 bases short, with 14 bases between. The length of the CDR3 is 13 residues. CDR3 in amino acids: CAISESKGPQEYV. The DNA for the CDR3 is TGTGCCATCAGTGAGTCGAAAGGACCGCAGGAGTACGTC.

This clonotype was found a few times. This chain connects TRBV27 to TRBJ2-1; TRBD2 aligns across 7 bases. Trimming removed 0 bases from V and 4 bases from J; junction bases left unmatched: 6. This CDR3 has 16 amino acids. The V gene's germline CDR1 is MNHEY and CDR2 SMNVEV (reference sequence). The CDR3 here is CASSLSPGAGYNEQFF. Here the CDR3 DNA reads TGTGCCAGCAGTTTATCGCCAGGAGCGGGGTACAATGAGCAGTTCTTC.

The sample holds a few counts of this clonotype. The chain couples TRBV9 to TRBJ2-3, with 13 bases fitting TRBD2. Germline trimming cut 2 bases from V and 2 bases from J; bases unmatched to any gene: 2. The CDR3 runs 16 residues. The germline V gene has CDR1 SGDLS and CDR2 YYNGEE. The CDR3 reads CASSVTSGRYTDTQYF. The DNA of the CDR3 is TGTGCCAGCAGCGTGACTAGCGGGAGGTACACAGATACGCAGTATTTT. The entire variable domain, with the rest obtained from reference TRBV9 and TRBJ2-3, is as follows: DSGVTQTPKHLITATGQRVTLRCSPRSGDLSVYWYQQSLDQGLQFLIQYYNGEERAKGNILERFSAQQFPDLHSELNLSSLELGDSALYFCASSVTSGRYTDTQYFGPGTRLTVL.

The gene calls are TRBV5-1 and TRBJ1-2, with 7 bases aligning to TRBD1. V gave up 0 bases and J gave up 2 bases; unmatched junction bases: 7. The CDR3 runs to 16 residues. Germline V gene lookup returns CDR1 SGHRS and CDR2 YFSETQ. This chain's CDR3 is CASSLGTTGDNYGYTF. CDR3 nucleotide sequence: TGCGCCAGCAGCTTGGGGACTACAGGGGACAACTATGGCTACACCTTC.

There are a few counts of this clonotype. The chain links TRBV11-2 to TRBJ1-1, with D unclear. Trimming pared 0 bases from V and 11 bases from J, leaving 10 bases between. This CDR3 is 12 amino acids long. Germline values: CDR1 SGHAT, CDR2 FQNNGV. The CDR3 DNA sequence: TGTGCCAGCAGCTTAGAGGGCAGCGCGGCTTTCTTT. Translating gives CASSLEGSAAFF.

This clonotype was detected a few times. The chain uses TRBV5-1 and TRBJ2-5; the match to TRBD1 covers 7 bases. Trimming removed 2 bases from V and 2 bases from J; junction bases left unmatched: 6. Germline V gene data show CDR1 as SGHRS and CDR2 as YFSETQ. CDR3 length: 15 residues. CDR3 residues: CASSFLGQLQETQYF. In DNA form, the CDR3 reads TGCGCCAGCAGCTTCCTGGGACAGCTTCAAGAGACCCAGTACTTC.

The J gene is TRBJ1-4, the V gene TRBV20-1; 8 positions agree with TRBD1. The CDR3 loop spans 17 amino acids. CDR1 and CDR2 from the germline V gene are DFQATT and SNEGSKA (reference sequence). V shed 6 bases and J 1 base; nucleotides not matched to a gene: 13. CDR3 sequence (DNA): TGCAGTGCCGACACCCCAGGGGGCGCGGGAACTAATGAAAAACTGTTTTTT. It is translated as CSADTPGGAGTNEKLFF.

In nucleotides, the CDR3 is TGTGCCAGCAGCTTAGACCCAAACTCTGGGGCCAACGTCCTGACTTTC. Translating gives CASSLDPNSGANVLTF. The V gene is TRBV7-2, the J gene TRBJ2-6; the D is unclear. CDR1 and CDR2 from the germline V gene are SGHTA and FQGNSA. The V end was cut by 1 base, the J end by 0 bases, with 7 bases between. This CDR3 comprises 16 residues.

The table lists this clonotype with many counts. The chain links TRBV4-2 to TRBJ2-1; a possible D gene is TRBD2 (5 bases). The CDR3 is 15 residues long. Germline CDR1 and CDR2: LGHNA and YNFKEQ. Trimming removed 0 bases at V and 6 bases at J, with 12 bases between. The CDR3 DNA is TGTGCCAGCAGCCAAGACCTCCCTAGCCCCAATGAGCAGTTCTTC. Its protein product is CASSQDLPSPNEQFF.

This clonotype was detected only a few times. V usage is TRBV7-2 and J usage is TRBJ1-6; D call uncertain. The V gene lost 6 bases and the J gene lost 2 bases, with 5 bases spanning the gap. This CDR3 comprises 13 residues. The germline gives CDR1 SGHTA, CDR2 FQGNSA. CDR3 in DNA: TGTGCCAGCAGTTCAGCCTATAATTCACCCCTCCACTTT. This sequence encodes CASSSAYNSPLHF.

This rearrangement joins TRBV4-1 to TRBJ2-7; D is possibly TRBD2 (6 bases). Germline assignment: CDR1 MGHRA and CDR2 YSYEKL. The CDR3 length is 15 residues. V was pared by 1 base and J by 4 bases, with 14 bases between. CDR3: CASSQGASALYEQYF. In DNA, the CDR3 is TGCGCCAGCAGCCAAGGGGCTAGCGCCTTATACGAGCAGTACTTC.

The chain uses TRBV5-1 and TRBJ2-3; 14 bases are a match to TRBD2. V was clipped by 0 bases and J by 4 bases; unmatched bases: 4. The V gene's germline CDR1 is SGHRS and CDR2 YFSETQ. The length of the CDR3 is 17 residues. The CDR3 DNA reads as TGCGCCAGCAGCTTGGGGACTAGCGGGAGGATCCCAGATACGCAGTATTTT. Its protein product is CASSLGTSGRIPDTQYF.

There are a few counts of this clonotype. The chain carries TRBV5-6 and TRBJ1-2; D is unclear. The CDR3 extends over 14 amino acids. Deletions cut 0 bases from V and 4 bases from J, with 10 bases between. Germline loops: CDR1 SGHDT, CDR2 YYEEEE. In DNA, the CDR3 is TGTGCCAGCAGCTTGGATGCGGGAAGCTATGGCTACACCTTC. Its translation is CASSLDAGSYGYTF.

DNA for the CDR3: TGCGCCAGCAGTGACCTCGGGACAGGGATATACGAGCAGTACTTC. It specifies CASSDLGTGIYEQYF. The chain is built from TRBV10-1 and TRBJ2-7; 9 bases match TRBD1. This CDR3 spans 15 amino acids. Per the germline V gene, CDR1 is WNHNN and CDR2 is SYGVQD (reference sequence). V gave up 3 bases and J gave up 4 bases; unmatched junction bases: 7.